This is a list of T cell receptor beta chains from one sample in a study of low-dose radiotherapy and immunotherapy resistance in tumors. TCRdb independently ran MiXCR on the reads; one entry per CDR3 protein. The sample contains approximately 84,000 distinct CDR3 sequences, 15% to 20% of which appear only once. This sample comprised PBMCs, obtained before treatment. Every receptor here comes from a male donor with prostate cancer. Both conserved end residues are part of each CDR3. Fields, in order: D gene, J gene, clone size, V gene, CDR3 DNA, CDR3 protein. A D gene is named only where the DNA matches it firmly. Rows may omit the clone size; those that give it use once, few, many or a size class.

.	TRBJ2-1	.	TRBV24-1	TGTGCCACCAGTGGTGGTCCTCGGGGCGATGAGCAGTTCTTC	CATSGGPRGDEQFF
.	TRBJ2-2	few	TRBV14	TGTGCCAGCAGCCAAGAGGTTCCGGCGAACACCGGGGAGCTGTTTTTT	CASSQEVPANTGELFF
.	TRBJ2-4	medium-sized	TRBV5-4	TGTGCCAGCAGCCCAGAGAGCAGGGGAGATCTTCAGTACTTC	CASSPESRGDLQYF
.	TRBJ2-5	few	TRBV19	TGTGCCAGTAGTAGGGGTCCCGCCCAAGAGACCCAGTACTTC	CASSRGPAQETQYF
.	TRBJ2-5	many	TRBV5-1	TGCGCCAGCAGCTGGGGGCCGGACCGACAAGAGACCCAGTACTTC	CASSWGPDRQETQYF
.	TRBJ2-5	many	TRBV3-1	TGTGCCAGCAGCCCCAGTGTACAAGAGACCCAGTACTTC	CASSPSVQETQYF
TRBD2	TRBJ2-7	many	TRBV5-1	TGCGCCAGCAGCTTGAGTAGCGGGGGGCCTTACGAGCAGTACTTC	CASSLSSGGPYEQYF
.	TRBJ1-2	many	TRBV6-1	TGTGCCAGCATTTCGGCAGTCCGCTATGGCTACACCTTC	CASISAVRYGYTF
TRBD1	TRBJ2-7	many	TRBV5-1	TGCGCCAGCAGCTTGGGGGACAGGGCGAGCGAGCAGTACTTC	CASSLGDRASEQYF
.	TRBJ2-1	.	TRBV13	TGTGCCAGCAGCCTGTCGGAGGAATACAATGAGCAGTTCTTC	CASSLSEEYNEQFF
.	TRBJ2-1	few	TRBV4-1	TGCGCCAGCAGCCAAGGACGAGGGGGGAGCTCCTACAATGAGCAGTTCTTC	CASSQGRGGSSYNEQFF
.	TRBJ2-7	many	TRBV20-1	TGCAGTGCTAGAGAGGCCAGGGGCTACGAGCAGTACTTC	CSAREARGYEQYF
.	TRBJ2-7	many	TRBV7-2	TGTGCCAGCAGCTCCCCTCCCTCATCCTACGAGCAGTACTTC	CASSSPPSSYEQYF
.	TRBJ1-2	many	TRBV30	TGTGCCTGGAGTGTAGTATCCGTCTCGTATGGCTACACCTTC	CAWSVVSVSYGYTF
.	TRBJ1-4	.	TRBV6-8	TGTGCCAGCAGTGCCGGGACGGTCAATGAAAAACTGTTTTTT	CASSAGTVNEKLFF
TRBD2	TRBJ2-2	few	TRBV20-1	TGCAGTGCTAGGCCCGCTAGCGGGGGCACTAACACCGGGGAGCTGTTTTTT	CSARPASGGTNTGELFF
.	TRBJ2-3	many	TRBV5-1	TGCGCCAGCAGCTTGGACAGAGTCACAGATACGCAGTATTTT	CASSLDRVTDTQYF
TRBD1	TRBJ2-1	many	TRBV7-2	TGTGCCAGCAGGCCCGGGACAGGGGATGTCTCCTACAATGAGCAGTTCTTC	CASRPGTGDVSYNEQFF
TRBD2	TRBJ2-1	many	TRBV12-3/TRBV12-4	TGTGCCAGCAAAAAACTAGCGGGGGAGTACAATGAGCAGTTCTTC	CASKKLAGEYNEQFF
.	TRBJ2-7	few	TRBV10-3	TGTGCCATCAGTGATGGGAGCTCCTACGAGCAGTACTTC	CAISDGSSYEQYF
.	TRBJ2-3	many	TRBV7-9	TGTGCCAGCAGCTCCCAGGATCAGTATTTT	CASSSQDQYF
TRBD2	TRBJ2-3	once	TRBV7-6	TGTGCCAGCAGCTTAGGAGGCGGGGGGGGGAGAGGCACAGATACGCAGTATTTT	CASSLGGGGGRGTDTQYF
.	TRBJ2-7	many	TRBV19	TGTGCCAGTAGTGAACGCGGGGTAGCCTACGAGCAGTACTTC	CASSERGVAYEQYF
TRBD1	TRBJ2-7	many	TRBV7-9	TGTGCCAGCAGCTCACAGGGGTACGAGCAGTACTTC	CASSSQGYEQYF
.	TRBJ1-2	many	TRBV5-8	TGTGCCAGCAGTATTACCCGTTATGGCTACACCTTC	CASSITRYGYTF
.	TRBJ2-7	many	TRBV2	TGTGCCAGCGGGAGGAGACAGGGTAACGAGCAGTACTTC	CASGRRQGNEQYF
TRBD2	TRBJ2-1	few	TRBV5-4	TGTGCCAGCAGCTTCAACGGGGGGGCCTCCTACAATGAGCAGTTCTTC	CASSFNGGASYNEQFF
.	TRBJ2-1	many	TRBV2	TGTGCCAGCAGTGGGGGGTTCAATGAGCAGTTCTTC	CASSGGFNEQFF
.	TRBJ1-5	many	TRBV5-1	TGCGCCAGCAGCTTTACGCCGGGGCAGCCCCAGCATTTT	CASSFTPGQPQHF
.	TRBJ1-4	many	TRBV11-2	TGTGCCAGCAGCTTAGGCCCCCAGGGGAAAGAAAAACTGTTTTTT	CASSLGPQGKEKLFF
.	TRBJ2-1	many	TRBV14	TGTGCCAGCAGCCAAGATATCGGGAATGAGCAGTTCTTC	CASSQDIGNEQFF
.	TRBJ2-5	many	TRBV11-2	TGTGCCAGCAGCTTATCTAGGGTCGAGACCCAGTACTTC	CASSLSRVETQYF
.	TRBJ1-2	.	TRBV7-2	TGTGCCAGCAGCTTAGTTGGCAGGGTTGATGGCTACACCTTC	CASSLVGRVDGYTF
.	TRBJ1-3	many	TRBV20-1	TGCAGTACACGACGAAGAGAGACAGTCTCTGGAAACACCATATATTTT	CSTRRRETVSGNTIYF
.	TRBJ1-5	many	TRBV2	TGTGCCAGCATCCCCGGGGTTGACCAGCCCCAGCATTTT	CASIPGVDQPQHF
.	TRBJ2-7	few	TRBV20-1	TGCAGTGCTAGGGGCCCCCAGACTCGGACCTCCTACGAGCAGTACTTC	CSARGPQTRTSYEQYF
.	TRBJ1-3	.	TRBV12-3/TRBV12-4	TGTGCCAGCAGTTTCGACAACAACTCTGGAAACACCATATATTTT	CASSFDNNSGNTIYF
.	TRBJ1-2	many	TRBV3-1	TGTGCCAGCAGCCAAGACCCCGGCAGGGTAGGGAGAGGCTACACCTTC	CASSQDPGRVGRGYTF
.	TRBJ1-1	many	TRBV6-1	TGTGCCAGCAGCCCGGGGGCGGGGCCTGAAGCTTTCTTT	CASSPGAGPEAFF
TRBD2	TRBJ2-2	many	TRBV11-3	TGTGCCAGCAGCTTAAGGCGAGCGGGGGGGTCCACCGGGGAGCTGTTTTTT	CASSLRRAGGSTGELFF
TRBD2	TRBJ2-1	many	TRBV3-1	TGTGCCAGCAGCCCTCCTAGCGGCAATGAGCAGTTCTTC	CASSPPSGNEQFF
.	TRBJ1-4	many	TRBV20-1	TGCAGTGCTAGCTTGGGGACAACTAATGAAAAACTGTTTTTT	CSASLGTTNEKLFF
TRBD2	TRBJ2-5	many	TRBV6-6	TGTGCCAGCAGTCACGCCGCTGGACTAGCGGGGGTAGGGACCCAGTACTTC	CASSHAAGLAGVGTQYF
.	TRBJ1-1	many	TRBV10-3	TGTGCCATCAGTGAGTCTCAGGGCTGGAACACTGAAGCTTTCTTT	CAISESQGWNTEAFF
.	TRBJ2-1	.	TRBV7-3	TGTGCCAGCAGCCCTGCGGACGGTTACAATGAGCAGTTCTTC	CASSPADGYNEQFF
TRBD1	TRBJ1-2	many	TRBV2	TGTGCCAGCAGTCTGACAGGGGAACGGTATGGCTACACCTTC	CASSLTGERYGYTF
.	TRBJ2-7	medium-sized	TRBV9	TGTGCCAGCAGCGCAATGGCAGGTGGGGGTCCCCACGAGCAGTACTTC	CASSAMAGGGPHEQYF
TRBD1	TRBJ1-5	.	TRBV7-2	TGTGCCAGCAGCTTACAATTCGAAATCGGGACAGGAAGAAATCAGCCCCAGCATTTT	CASSLQFEIGTGRNQPQHF
.	TRBJ2-2	.	TRBV7-9	TGTGCCAGCAGTCGGGATCTCACCGGGGAGCTGTTTTTT	CASSRDLTGELFF
TRBD1	TRBJ1-2	many	TRBV7-8	TGTGCCAGCTCCCCAGGGGGGGTCCCTGATGGCTACACCTTC	CASSPGGVPDGYTF
.	TRBJ1-1	many	TRBV20-1	TGCAGTGCTAACGGCGGGACAAATACTGAAGCTTTCTTT	CSANGGTNTEAFF
.	TRBJ2-1	.	TRBV5-1	TGCGCCAGCAGCTTGGATGGGGTCCCGTTCTTC	CASSLDGVPFF
.	TRBJ1-1	many	TRBV29-1	TGCAGCTCCACGGTCTTAAGGGGTAGGACTGAAGCTTTCTTT	CSSTVLRGRTEAFF
TRBD2	TRBJ2-3	many	TRBV6-1	TGTGCCAGCAGTGAAGTGGGGGGGGGTCACACAGATACGCAGTATTTT	CASSEVGGGHTDTQYF
.	TRBJ2-3	many	TRBV30	TGTGCCTGGAGCAAAGGACAGCGGAGCACAGATACGCAGTATTTT	CAWSKGQRSTDTQYF
.	TRBJ1-3	many	TRBV2	TGTGCCAGCAGTGGGGTTACTGGAAACACCATATATTTT	CASSGVTGNTIYF
.	TRBJ2-3	many	TRBV7-2	TGTGCCAGCAGCCAAGTGACAAGCACAGATACGCAGTATTTT	CASSQVTSTDTQYF
.	TRBJ2-3	many	TRBV11-2	TGTGCCAGCAGCCCCTCCGGTGCCCGCGCAGATACGCAGTATTTT	CASSPSGARADTQYF
TRBD2	TRBJ2-3	many	TRBV2	TGTGCCAGCAAGACGGCGGGGGAAACAGATACGCAGTATTTT	CASKTAGETDTQYF
.	TRBJ2-5	many	TRBV5-5	TGTGCCAGCAGCTTGGTGCAGCTTAACCCCGATCGGACCCAGTACTTC	CASSLVQLNPDRTQYF